Listed below are T cell receptor beta chains from one sample, sequenced in a study of T cells in Graves' hyperthyroidism and ophthalmopathy. Each CDR3 protein gets one entry after TCRdb re-called the multiplex PCR reads with MiXCR. The sample has 750,000 to 900,000 distinct CDR3 sequences; around 39% are singletons. Sequenced: blood. Source of these receptors: a man younger than 35 with Graves' hyperthyroidism. The conserved cysteine and the conserved F or W are not part of the CDR3 here.

J | V | CDR3
TRBJ1-1 | TRBV13 | ATNPLAGGNTEAF
TRBJ2-7 | TRBV7-9 | ASSFGSDTYEQY
TRBJ2-5 | TRBV15 | ATSRDPQETQY
TRBJ2-7 | TRBV9 | ASGPGLTYEQY
TRBJ2-7 | TRBV5-1 | ASSLTTGQGSLLSSYEQY
TRBJ2-7 | TRBV9 | ASSLAGGTHEQY
TRBJ1-1 | TRBV2 | ASSDRDNTEAF
TRBJ1-5 | TRBV20-1 | SVLSGDSLNQPQH
TRBJ1-5 | TRBV6-6 | AITSEVPWDQPQH
TRBJ1-1 | TRBV15 | ATVSFDTEAF
TRBJ2-7 | TRBV11-2 | ASSLSWPEQY
TRBJ1-4 | TRBV12-3/TRBV12-4 | ASSFPGMREKLF
TRBJ2-7 | TRBV10-3 | AISQGTGAYEQY
TRBJ1-5 | TRBV10-3 | AITRDGDNQPQH
TRBJ1-1 | TRBV25-1 | ASSLQGLMNTEAF
TRBJ2-7 | TRBV5-1 | ASSLGGVAYEQY
TRBJ1-1 | TRBV29-1 | SVVATEAF
TRBJ2-5 | TRBV20-1 | SARQGDGSETQY
TRBJ2-7 | TRBV25-1 | ASSDWDGIYEQY
TRBJ2-6 | TRBV9 | ASSAEDRGPSGANVLT
TRBJ1-6 | TRBV6-6 | ASKTSTNSPLH
TRBJ1-6 | TRBV10-3 | AISEGDSYNSPLH
TRBJ1-1 | TRBV28 | ASSLHGDGTEAF
TRBJ1-1 | TRBV7-6 | ASRPEGNTEAF
TRBJ1-1 | TRBV19 | ASRAFSETEAF
TRBJ1-1 | TRBV9 | ASSALQKPGAEAF
NA | TRBV2 | ASSGGHNEQY
TRBJ2-2 | TRBV7-9 | ASSRGGASTGELF
TRBJ2-7 | TRBV7-9 | ASSLAVGYPSYEQY
TRBJ1-2 | TRBV20-1 | SASGEVSYGYT
TRBJ1-1 | TRBV9 | ASSPNRVGTEAF
TRBJ2-7 | TRBV20-1 | SVVARQVSYEQY
TRBJ1-2 | TRBV12-5 | ASGSPGTTYGYT
TRBJ2-7 | TRBV29-1 | SVSRGPAVYEQY
TRBJ2-7 | TRBV7-2 | ASSSQTSETYEQY
TRBJ2-5 | TRBV12-3/TRBV12-4 | ASSPWTGEGETQY
TRBJ2-7 | TRBV6-5 | ASSYGPGVVEQY
TRBJ2-7 | TRBV9 | ASSATGSSYEQY
TRBJ1-6 | TRBV7-3 | ARGQNSPLH
TRBJ2-2 | TRBV29-1 | SVGGGTGNPGELF
TRBJ2-2 | TRBV11-2 | ASSSPRIAGELF
TRBJ2-2 | TRBV2 | ASSDPNTAGELF
TRBJ1-5 | TRBV10-2 | ASSDHRRFNQPQH
TRBJ2-5 | TRBV29-1 | SVASGGYETQY
TRBJ1-2 | TRBV9 | ASSVEEGNYGYT
TRBJ2-7 | TRBV7-9 | ASVSGVWGTPYEQY
TRBJ1-1 | TRBV29-1 | SLARGGEAF
TRBJ1-2 | TRBV5-1 | ASSPGQAFGYT
TRBJ2-7 | TRBV12-3/TRBV12-4 | ASTRTGSAYEQY
TRBJ2-2 | TRBV6-1 | ASSEVGLSNTGELF
TRBJ2-7 | TRBV7-2 | ASSLGTGRNEQY
TRBJ2-7 | TRBV19 | ASSIRPGTGPSEQY
TRBJ1-2 | TRBV7-9 | ASSLPTGDGYT
TRBJ2-7 | TRBV25-1 | ASSQGRTYLIPEQY
TRBJ1-1 | TRBV19 | ASGAGTEAF
TRBJ2-7 | TRBV9 | ASSATRTSGAYEQY
TRBJ1-5 | TRBV10-1 | ASSPTGQGASQPQH